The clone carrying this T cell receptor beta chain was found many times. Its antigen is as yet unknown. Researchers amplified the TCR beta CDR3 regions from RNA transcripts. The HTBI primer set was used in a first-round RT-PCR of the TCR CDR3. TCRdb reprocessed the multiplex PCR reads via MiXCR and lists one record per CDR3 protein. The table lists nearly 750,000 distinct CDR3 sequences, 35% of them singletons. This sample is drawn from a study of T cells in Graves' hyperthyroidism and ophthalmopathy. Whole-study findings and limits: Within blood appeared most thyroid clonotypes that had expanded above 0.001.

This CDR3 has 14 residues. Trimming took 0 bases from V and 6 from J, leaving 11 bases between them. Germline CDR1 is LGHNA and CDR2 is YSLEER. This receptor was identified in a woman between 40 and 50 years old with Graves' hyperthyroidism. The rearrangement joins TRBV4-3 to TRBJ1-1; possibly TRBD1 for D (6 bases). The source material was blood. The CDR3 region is CASSQDIGTPEAFF. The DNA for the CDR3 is TGCGCCAGCAGCCAAGATATTGGGACACCTGAAGCTTTCTTT.